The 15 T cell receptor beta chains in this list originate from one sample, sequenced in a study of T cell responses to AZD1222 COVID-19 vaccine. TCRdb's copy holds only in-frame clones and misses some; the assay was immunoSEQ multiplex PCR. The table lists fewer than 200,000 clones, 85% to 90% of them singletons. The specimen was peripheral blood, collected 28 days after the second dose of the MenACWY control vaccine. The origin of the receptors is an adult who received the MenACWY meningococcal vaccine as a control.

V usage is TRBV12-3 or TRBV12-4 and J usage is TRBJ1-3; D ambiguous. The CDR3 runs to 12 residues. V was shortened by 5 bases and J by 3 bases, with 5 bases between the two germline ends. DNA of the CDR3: TGTGCCAGCAGTAGGAATGGAAACACCATATATTTT. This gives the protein CASSRNGNTIYF.

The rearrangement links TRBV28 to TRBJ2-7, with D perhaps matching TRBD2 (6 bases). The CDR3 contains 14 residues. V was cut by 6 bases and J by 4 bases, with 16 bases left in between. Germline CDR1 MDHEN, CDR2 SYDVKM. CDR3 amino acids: CASSWGDGRYEQYF. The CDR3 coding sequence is TGTGCCAGCAGCTGGGGGGACGGTCGTTACGAGCAGTACTTC.

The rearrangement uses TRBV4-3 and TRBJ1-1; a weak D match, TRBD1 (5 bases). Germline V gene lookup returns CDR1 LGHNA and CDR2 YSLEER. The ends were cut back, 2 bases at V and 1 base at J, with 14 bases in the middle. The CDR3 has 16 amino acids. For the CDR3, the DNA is TGCGCCAGCAGCCAAATCGCAGGGCAGGCGAACACTGAAGCTTTCTTT. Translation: CASSQIAGQANTEAFF.

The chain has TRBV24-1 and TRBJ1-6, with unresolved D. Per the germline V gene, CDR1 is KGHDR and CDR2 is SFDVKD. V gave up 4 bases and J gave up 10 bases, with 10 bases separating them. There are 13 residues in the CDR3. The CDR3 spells CATSDSSKSPLHF. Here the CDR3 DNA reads TGTGCCACCAGTGACAGTTCTAAATCACCCCTCCACTTT.

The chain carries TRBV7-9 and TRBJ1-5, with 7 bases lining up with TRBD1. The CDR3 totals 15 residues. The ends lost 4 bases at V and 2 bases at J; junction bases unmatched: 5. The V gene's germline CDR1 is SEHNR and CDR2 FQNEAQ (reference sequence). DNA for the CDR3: TGTGCCAGCAGCTCGACAGGGTATGGCAATCAGCCCCAGCATTTT. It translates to CASSSTGYGNQPQHF.

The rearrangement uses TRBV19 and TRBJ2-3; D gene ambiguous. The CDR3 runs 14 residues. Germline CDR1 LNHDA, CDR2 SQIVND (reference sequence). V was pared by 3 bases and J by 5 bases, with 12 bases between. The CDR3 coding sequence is TGTGCCAGTAGTATGGCTATAGGTGGAGATACGCAGTATTTT. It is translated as CASSMAIGGDTQYF.

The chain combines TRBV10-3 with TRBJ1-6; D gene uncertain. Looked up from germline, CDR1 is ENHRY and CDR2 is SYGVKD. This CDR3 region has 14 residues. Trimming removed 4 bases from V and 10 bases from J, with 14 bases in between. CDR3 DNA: TGTGCCATCAGTGCAGGTGCTCAAGAGTCACCCCTCCACTTT. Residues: CAISAGAQESPLHF.

The CDR3 nucleotides read TGTGCCAGCAGTGAAGATCGGTACGGCAACACTGAAGCTTTCTTT. As protein: CASSEDRYGNTEAFF. V gene TRBV6-1 combines with J gene TRBJ1-1, with D hard to call. V gave up 1 base and J gave up 2 bases, with 11 bases separating them. Germline loops: CDR1 MNHNS, CDR2 SASEGT. The CDR3 spans 15 residues.

The chain's CDR3 is CASSSDWGQSAFF. The CDR3 bases are TGTGCCAGCAGTTCAGATTGGGGGCAGTCGGCTTTCTTT. This rearrangement joins TRBV5-5 to TRBJ1-1, with D possibly being TRBD1 (6 bases). Germline-derived CDR1 and CDR2 are SGHKS and YYEKEE (reference sequence). The CDR3 runs to 13 residues. Trimming took off 5 bases at V and 11 bases at J, with 19 bases between the two ends.

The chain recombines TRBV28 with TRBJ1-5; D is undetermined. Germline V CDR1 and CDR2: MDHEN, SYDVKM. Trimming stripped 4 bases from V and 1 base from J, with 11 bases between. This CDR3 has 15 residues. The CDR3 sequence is CASSYFGESNQPQHF. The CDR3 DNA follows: TGTGCCAGCAGTTATTTCGGGGAAAGCAATCAGCCCCAGCATTTT.

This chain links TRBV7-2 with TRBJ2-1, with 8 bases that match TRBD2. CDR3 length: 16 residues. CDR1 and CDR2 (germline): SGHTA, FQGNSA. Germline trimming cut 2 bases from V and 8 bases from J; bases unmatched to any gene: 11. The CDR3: CASSLPDVSGTYEQFF. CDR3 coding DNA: TGTGCCAGCAGCTTACCGGATGTTAGCGGGACCTATGAGCAGTTCTTC. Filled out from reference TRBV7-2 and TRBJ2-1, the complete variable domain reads GAGVSQSPSNKVTEKGKDVELRCDPISGHTALYWYRQSLGQGLEFLIYFQGNSAPDKSGLPSDRFSAERTGGSVSTLTIQRTQQEDSAVYLCASSLPDVSGTYEQFFGPGTRLTVL.

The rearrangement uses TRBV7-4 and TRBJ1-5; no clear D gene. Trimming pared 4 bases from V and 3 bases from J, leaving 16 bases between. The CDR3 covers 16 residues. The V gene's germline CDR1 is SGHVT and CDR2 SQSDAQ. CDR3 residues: CASSSVRAFPNQPQHF. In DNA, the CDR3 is TGTGCCAGCAGCTCAGTAAGGGCCTTCCCCAATCAGCCCCAGCATTTT.

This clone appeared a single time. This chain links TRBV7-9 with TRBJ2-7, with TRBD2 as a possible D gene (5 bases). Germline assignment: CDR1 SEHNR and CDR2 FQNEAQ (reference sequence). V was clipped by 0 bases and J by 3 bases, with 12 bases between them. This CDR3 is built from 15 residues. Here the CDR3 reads CASSLAGGSRYEQYF. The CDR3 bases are TGTGCCAGCAGCTTAGCCGGAGGATCGCGCTACGAGCAGTACTTC.

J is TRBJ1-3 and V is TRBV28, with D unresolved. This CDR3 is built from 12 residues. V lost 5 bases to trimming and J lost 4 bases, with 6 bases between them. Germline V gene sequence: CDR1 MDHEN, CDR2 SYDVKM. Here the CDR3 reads CASSITGNTIYF. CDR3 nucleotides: TGTGCCAGCAGTATAACAGGAAACACCATATATTTT.

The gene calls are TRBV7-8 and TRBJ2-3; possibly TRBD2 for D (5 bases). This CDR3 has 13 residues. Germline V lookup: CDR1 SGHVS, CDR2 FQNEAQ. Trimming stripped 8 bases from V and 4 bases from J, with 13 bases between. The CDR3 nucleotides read TGTGCCAGCCGCCGTTCGAGGGCAGATACGCAGTATTTT. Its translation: CASRRSRADTQYF.